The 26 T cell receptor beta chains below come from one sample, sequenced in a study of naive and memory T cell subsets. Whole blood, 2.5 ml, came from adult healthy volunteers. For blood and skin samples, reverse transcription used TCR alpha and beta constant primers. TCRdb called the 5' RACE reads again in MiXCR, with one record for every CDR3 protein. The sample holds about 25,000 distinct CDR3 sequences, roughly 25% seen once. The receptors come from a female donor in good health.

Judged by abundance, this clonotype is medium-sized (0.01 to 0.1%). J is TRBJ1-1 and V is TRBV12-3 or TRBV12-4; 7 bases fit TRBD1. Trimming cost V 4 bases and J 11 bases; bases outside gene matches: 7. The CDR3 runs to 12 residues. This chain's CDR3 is CASSWKTGLAFF. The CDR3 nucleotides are TGTGCCAGCAGTTGGAAGACAGGGTTGGCTTTCTTT.

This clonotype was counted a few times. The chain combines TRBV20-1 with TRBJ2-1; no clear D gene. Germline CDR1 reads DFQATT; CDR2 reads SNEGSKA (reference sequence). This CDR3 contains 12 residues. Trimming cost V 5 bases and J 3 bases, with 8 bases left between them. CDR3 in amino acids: CSAPDGYNEQFF. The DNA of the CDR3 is TGCAGTGCTCCGGACGGCTACAATGAGCAGTTCTTC.

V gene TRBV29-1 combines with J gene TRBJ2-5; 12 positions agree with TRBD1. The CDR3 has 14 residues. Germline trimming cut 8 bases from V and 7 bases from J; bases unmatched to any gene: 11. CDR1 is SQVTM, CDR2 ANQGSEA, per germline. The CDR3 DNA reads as TGCAGCACCAAGGGGACAGGGGGCTTTGGGACCCAGTACTTC. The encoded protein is CSTKGTGGFGTQYF.

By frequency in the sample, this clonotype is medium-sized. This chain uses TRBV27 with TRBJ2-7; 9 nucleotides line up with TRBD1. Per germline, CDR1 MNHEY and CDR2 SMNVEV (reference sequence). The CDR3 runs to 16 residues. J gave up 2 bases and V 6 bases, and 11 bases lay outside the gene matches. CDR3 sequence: CASRPSGTGSTYEQYF. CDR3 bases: TGTGCCAGCAGACCCTCCGGGACAGGGTCGACCTACGAGCAGTACTTC.

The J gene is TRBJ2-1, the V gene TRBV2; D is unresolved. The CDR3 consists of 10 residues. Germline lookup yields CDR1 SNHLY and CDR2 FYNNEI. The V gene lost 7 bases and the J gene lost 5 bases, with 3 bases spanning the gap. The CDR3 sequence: CASIDNEQFF. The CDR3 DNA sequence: TGTGCCAGCATAGACAATGAGCAGTTCTTC.

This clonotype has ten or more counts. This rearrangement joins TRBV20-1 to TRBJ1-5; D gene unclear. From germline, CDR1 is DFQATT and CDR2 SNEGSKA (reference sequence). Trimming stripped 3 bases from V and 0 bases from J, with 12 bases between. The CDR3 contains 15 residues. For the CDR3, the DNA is TGCAGTGCTAGCGAGGGCGACTATAGCAATCAGCCCCAGCATTTT. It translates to CSASEGDYSNQPQHF.

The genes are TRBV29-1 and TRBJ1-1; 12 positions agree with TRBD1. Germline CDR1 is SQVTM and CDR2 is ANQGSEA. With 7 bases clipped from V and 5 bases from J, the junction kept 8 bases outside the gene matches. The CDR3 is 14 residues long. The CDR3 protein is CSAGTGGARTEAFF. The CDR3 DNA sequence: TGCAGCGCGGGGACAGGGGGCGCGAGGACTGAAGCTTTCTTT. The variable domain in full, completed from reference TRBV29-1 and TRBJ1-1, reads SAVISQKPSRDICQRGTSLTIQCQVDSQVTMMFWYRQQPGQSLTLIATANQGSEATYESGFVIDKFPISRPNLTFSTLTVSNMSPEDSSIYLCSAGTGGARTEAFFGQGTRLTVV.

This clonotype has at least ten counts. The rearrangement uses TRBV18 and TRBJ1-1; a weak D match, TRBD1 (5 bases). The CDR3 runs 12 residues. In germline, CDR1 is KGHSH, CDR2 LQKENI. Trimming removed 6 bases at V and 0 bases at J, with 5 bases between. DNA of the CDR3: TGTGCCAGCTCGACAGTGAACACTGAAGCTTTCTTT. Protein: CASSTVNTEAFF.

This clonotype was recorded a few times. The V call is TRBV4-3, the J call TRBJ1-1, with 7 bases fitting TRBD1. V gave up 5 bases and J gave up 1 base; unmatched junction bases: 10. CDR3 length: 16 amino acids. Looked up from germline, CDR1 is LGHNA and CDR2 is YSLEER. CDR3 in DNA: TGCGCCAGCAGCAATTTACAGGACAGGCCGAACACTGAAGCTTTCTTT. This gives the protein CASSNLQDRPNTEAFF.

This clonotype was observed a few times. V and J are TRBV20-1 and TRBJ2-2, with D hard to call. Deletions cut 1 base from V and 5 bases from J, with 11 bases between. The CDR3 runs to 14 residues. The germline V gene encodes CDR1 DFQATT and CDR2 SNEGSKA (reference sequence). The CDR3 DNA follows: TGCAGTGCTAGAGCGACCTCGGTGACCGGGGAGCTGTTTTTT. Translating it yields CSARATSVTGELFF.

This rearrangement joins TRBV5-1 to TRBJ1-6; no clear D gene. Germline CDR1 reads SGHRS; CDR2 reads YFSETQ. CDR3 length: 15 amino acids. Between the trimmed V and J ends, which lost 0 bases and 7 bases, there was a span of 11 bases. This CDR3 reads CASSLDRTTNSPLHF. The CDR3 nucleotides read TGCGCCAGCAGCTTGGACCGAACCACCAATTCACCCCTCCACTTT.

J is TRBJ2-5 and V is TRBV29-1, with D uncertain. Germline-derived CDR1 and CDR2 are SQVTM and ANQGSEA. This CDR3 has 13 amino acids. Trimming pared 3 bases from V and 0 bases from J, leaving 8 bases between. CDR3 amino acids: CSVDTWYQETQYF. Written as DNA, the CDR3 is TGCAGCGTTGATACATGGTACCAAGAGACCCAGTACTTC. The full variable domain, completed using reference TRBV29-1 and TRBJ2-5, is SAVISQKPSRDICQRGTSLTIQCQVDSQVTMMFWYRQQPGQSLTLIATANQGSEATYESGFVIDKFPISRPNLTFSTLTVSNMSPEDSSIYLCSVDTWYQETQYFGPGTRLLVL.

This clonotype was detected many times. The CDR3 DNA reads TGTGCCAGCAGTTCATATACAGGGGGCGGAGAGCCCCAGCATTTT. This gives the protein CASSSYTGGGEPQHF. V usage is TRBV12-3 or TRBV12-4 and J usage is TRBJ1-5; TRBD1 matches 9 bases. This CDR3 is built from 15 residues. V shed 4 bases and J 8 bases; nucleotides not matched to a gene: 9.

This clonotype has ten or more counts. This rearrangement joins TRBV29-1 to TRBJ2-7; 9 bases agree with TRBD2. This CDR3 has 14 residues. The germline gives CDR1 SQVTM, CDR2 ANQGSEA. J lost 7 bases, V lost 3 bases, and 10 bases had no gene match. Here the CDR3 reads CSVERDGLAGEQYF. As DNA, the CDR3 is TGCAGCGTTGAGAGAGACGGTCTAGCGGGGGAGCAGTACTTC.

CDR3 loop: CSVRQGPYNEQFF. CDR3 nucleotides: TGCAGCGTTCGCCAGGGCCCTTACAATGAGCAGTTCTTC. The V and J genes are TRBV29-1 and TRBJ2-1; maybe TRBD1 (5 bases). V lost 5 bases and J lost 4, with 12 bases in between. The CDR3 covers 13 residues. Germline CDR1 is SQVTM and CDR2 is ANQGSEA.

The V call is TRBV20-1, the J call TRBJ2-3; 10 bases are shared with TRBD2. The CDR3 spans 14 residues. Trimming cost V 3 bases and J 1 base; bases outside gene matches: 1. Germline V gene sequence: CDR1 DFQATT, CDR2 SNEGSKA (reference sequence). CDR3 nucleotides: TGCAGTGCTAGCCTAGCGGGGGGCACAGATACGCAGTATTTT. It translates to CSASLAGGTDTQYF.

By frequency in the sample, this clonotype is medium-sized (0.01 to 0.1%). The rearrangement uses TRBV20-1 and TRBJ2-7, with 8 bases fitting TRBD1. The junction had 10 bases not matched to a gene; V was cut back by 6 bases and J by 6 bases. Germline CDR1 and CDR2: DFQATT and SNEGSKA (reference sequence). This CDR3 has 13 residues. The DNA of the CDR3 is TGCAGTGCCACAACAGGGGGTGCGGGCGAGCAGTACTTC. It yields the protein CSATTGGAGEQYF.

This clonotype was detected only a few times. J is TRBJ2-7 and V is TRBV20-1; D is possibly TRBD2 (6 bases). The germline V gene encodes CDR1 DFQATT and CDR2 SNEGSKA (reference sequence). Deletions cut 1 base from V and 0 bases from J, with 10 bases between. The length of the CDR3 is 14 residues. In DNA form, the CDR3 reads TGCAGTGCTAGAGGCGGGAAAAGCTCCTACGAGCAGTACTTC. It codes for CSARGGKSSYEQYF.

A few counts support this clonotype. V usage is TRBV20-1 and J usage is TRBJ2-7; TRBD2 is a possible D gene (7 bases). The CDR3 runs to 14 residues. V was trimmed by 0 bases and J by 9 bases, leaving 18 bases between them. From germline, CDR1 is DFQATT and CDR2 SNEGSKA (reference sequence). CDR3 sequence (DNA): TGCAGTGCTAGAGATCAGCGGGACAAAACCGGGCAGTACTTC. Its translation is CSARDQRDKTGQYF.

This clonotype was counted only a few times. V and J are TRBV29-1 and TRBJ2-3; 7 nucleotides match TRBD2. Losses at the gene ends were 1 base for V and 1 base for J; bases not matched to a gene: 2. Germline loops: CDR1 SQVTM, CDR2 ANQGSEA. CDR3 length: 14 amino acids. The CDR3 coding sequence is TGCAGCGTTGAAGCGGGAGGCGGCACAGATACGCAGTATTTT. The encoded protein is CSVEAGGGTDTQYF.

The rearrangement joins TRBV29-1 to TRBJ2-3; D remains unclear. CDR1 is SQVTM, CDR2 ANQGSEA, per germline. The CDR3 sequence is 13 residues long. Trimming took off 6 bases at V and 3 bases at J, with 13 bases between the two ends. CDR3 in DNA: TGCAGCGTGAGTAGCCTGGGGACAGATACGCAGTATTTT. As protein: CSVSSLGTDTQYF.

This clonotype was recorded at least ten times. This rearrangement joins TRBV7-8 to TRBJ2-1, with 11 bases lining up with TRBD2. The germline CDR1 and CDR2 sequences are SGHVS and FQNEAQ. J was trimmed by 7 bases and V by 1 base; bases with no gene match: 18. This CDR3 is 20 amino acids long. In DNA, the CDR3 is TGTGCCAGCAGCTTAGAAGCCGTGACTAGCGGGAAGGGACGACGGAATGAGCAGTTCTTC. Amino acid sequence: CASSLEAVTSGKGRRNEQFF.

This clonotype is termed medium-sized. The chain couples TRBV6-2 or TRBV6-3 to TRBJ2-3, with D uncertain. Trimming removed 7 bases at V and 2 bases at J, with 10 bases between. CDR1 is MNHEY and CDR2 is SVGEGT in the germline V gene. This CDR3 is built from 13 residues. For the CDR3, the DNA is TGTGCCAGCACGAAAATCTTCACAGATACGCAGTATTTT. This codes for CASTKIFTDTQYF.

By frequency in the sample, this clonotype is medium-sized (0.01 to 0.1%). CDR3 nucleotides: TGTGCCAGCAGCGTTTCCGGGACAGCAGCAGATACGCAGTATTTT. This gives the protein CASSVSGTAADTQYF. This rearrangement joins TRBV9 to TRBJ2-3; 7 bases line up with TRBD1. V was clipped by 2 bases and J by 4 bases; unmatched bases: 7. This CDR3 region has 15 residues. CDR1 is SGDLS, CDR2 YYNGEE, per germline.

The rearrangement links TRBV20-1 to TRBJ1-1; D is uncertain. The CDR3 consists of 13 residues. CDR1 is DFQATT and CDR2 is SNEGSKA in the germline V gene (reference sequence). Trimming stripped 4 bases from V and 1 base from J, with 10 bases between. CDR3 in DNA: TGCAGTGCTACGGCGGGCTCGAACACTGAAGCTTTCTTT. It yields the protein CSATAGSNTEAFF.

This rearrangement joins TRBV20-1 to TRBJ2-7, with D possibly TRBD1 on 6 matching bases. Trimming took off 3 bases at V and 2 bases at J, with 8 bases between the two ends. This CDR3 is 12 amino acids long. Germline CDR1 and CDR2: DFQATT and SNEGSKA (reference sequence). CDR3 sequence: CSARRGTYEQYF. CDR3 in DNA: TGCAGTGCTAGGAGGGGGACCTACGAGCAGTACTTC.